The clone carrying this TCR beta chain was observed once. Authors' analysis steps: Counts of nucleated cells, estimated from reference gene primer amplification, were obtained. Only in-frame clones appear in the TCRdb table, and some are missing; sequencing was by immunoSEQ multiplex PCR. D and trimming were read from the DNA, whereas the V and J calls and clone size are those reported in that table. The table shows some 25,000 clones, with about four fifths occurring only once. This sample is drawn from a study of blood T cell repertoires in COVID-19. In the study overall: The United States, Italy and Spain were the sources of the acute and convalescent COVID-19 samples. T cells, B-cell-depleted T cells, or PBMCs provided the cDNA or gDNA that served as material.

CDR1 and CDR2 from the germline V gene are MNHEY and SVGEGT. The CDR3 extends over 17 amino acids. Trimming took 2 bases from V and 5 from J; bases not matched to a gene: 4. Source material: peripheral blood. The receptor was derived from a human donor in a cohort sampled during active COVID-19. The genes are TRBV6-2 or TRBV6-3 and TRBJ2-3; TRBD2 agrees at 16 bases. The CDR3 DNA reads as TGTGCCAGCAGTTACGGGACTAGCGGGAGGGCAGGAGATACGCAGTATTTT. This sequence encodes CASSYGTSGRAGDTQYF.